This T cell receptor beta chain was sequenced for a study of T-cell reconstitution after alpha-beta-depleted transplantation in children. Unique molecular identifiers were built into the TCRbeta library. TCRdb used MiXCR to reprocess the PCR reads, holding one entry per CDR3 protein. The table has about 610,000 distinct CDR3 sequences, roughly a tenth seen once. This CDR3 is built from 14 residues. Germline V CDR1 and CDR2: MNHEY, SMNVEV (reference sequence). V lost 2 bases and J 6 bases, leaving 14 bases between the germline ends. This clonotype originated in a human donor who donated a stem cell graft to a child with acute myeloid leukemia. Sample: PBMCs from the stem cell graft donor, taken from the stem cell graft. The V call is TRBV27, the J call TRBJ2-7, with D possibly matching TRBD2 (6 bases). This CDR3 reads CASSLGGLRSEQYF. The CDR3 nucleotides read TGTGCCAGCAGTTTAGGGGGACTTCGTAGCGAGCAGTACTTC.